These T cell receptor beta chains were read from a single sample in a study of cytomegalovirus exposure and HLA in healthy donors. Produced via immunoSEQ multiplex PCR; TCRdb's table is partial and in-frame only. There are 100,000 to 150,000 clones in the sample; 72% occur only once, and approximately 3.5% lies in the top ten. Specimen: PBMCs. These receptors were obtained from a man younger than 40 in good health and CMV-seronegative. Both conserved end residues are part of each CDR3. The order of the fields is CDR3 protein, CDR3 DNA, D gene, clone size, J gene, V gene. D genes are given only for firm matches. Only part of the rows carry a size: once, few, many, or a class if the clone is expanded.

cdr3_aa: CASSLAPASVGYEQYF; cdr3_nt: TGTGCCAGCAGTTTAGCCCCAGCCAGCGTCGGCTACGAGCAGTACTTC; d_call: -; clone_size: -; j_call: TRBJ2-7; v_call: TRBV28
cdr3_aa: CASAGQQGTEAFF; cdr3_nt: TGTGCCTCTGCGGGGCAACAAGGCACTGAAGCTTTCTTT; d_call: -; clone_size: -; j_call: TRBJ1-1; v_call: TRBV30
cdr3_aa: CASSLGATGVVREQYF; cdr3_nt: TGTGCCAGCAGCTTAGGAGCGACAGGGGTTGTGAGGGAGCAGTACTTC; d_call: TRBD1; clone_size: -; j_call: TRBJ2-7; v_call: TRBV7-8
cdr3_aa: CASSLRSPERETQYF; cdr3_nt: TGCGCCAGCAGCCTCCGGTCCCCCGAGAGGGAGACCCAGTACTTC; d_call: -; clone_size: -; j_call: TRBJ2-5; v_call: TRBV5-1
cdr3_aa: CASSGTGTGATEAFF; cdr3_nt: TGTGCCAGCAGCGGTACCGGGACAGGGGCCACTGAAGCTTTCTTT; d_call: TRBD1; clone_size: -; j_call: TRBJ1-1; v_call: TRBV5-8
cdr3_aa: CASSLYGYEQYF; cdr3_nt: TGTGCCAGCAGCCTGTACGGCTACGAGCAGTACTTC; d_call: -; clone_size: -; j_call: TRBJ2-7; v_call: TRBV5-6
cdr3_aa: CASRGRVETQYF; cdr3_nt: TGTGCCAGCCGAGGGAGGGTAGAGACCCAGTACTTC; d_call: TRBD2; clone_size: once; j_call: TRBJ2-5; v_call: TRBV27
cdr3_aa: CASSQVRDTGVGQYF; cdr3_nt: TGTGCCAGTTCACAAGTCCGGGACACCGGTGTCGGGCAGTACTTC; d_call: -; clone_size: -; j_call: TRBJ2-7; v_call: TRBV7-2
cdr3_aa: CASTLTGQGIYGYTF; cdr3_nt: TGTGCCAGCACCCTAACCGGACAGGGGATTTATGGCTACACCTTC; d_call: TRBD1; clone_size: -; j_call: TRBJ1-2; v_call: TRBV28
cdr3_aa: CASSARTVRTDTQYF; cdr3_nt: TGTGCCAGCAGCGCCCGGACAGTCCGAACAGATACGCAGTATTTT; d_call: -; clone_size: -; j_call: TRBJ2-3; v_call: TRBV7-9
cdr3_aa: CASSEDYRSDEQYF; cdr3_nt: TGCGCCAGCAGCGAGGACTACCGGAGTGACGAGCAGTACTTC; d_call: -; clone_size: -; j_call: TRBJ2-7; v_call: TRBV4-1
cdr3_aa: CASSPGPSGGADTQYF; cdr3_nt: TGTGCCAGCAGCCCGGGGCCTAGCGGGGGGGCAGATACGCAGTATTTT; d_call: TRBD2; clone_size: few; j_call: TRBJ2-3; v_call: TRBV7-2
cdr3_aa: CASRQGPEKYEQYF; cdr3_nt: TGTGCCAGCAGACAGGGTCCGGAAAAATACGAGCAGTACTTC; d_call: -; clone_size: -; j_call: TRBJ2-7; v_call: TRBV6-6
cdr3_aa: CASSLLRAYGYTF; cdr3_nt: TGTGCCAGCAGTTTACTCAGGGCCTATGGCTACACCTTC; d_call: -; clone_size: -; j_call: TRBJ1-2; v_call: TRBV28
cdr3_aa: CASSLAGGTVSYEQYF; cdr3_nt: TGTGCCAGCAGCTTGGCAGGGGGGACAGTCTCCTACGAGCAGTACTTC; d_call: -; clone_size: -; j_call: TRBJ2-7; v_call: TRBV5-4
cdr3_aa: CASAVPLAGGSDTQYF; cdr3_nt: TGCGCCAGCGCGGTCCCCCTGGCGGGGGGTTCGGATACGCAGTATTTT; d_call: TRBD2; clone_size: few; j_call: TRBJ2-3; v_call: TRBV5-1
cdr3_aa: CASSQDRWTSNTDTQYF; cdr3_nt: TGCGCCAGCAGCCAAGATCGCTGGACTAGCAACACAGATACGCAGTATTTT; d_call: TRBD2; clone_size: -; j_call: TRBJ2-3; v_call: TRBV4-3
cdr3_aa: CASSQYSHNEQFF; cdr3_nt: TGCGCCAGCAGCCAATATAGTCACAATGAGCAGTTCTTC; d_call: -; clone_size: -; j_call: TRBJ2-1; v_call: TRBV4-3
cdr3_aa: CATSLEGAGQPQHF; cdr3_nt: TGTGCCACCAGCCTGGAGGGGGCCGGTCAGCCCCAGCATTTT; d_call: TRBD1; clone_size: -; j_call: TRBJ1-5; v_call: TRBV15
cdr3_aa: CASSQDQVGEQYF; cdr3_nt: TGTGCCAGCAGCCAAGATCAGGTTGGCGAGCAGTACTTC; d_call: -; clone_size: -; j_call: TRBJ2-7; v_call: TRBV4-2
cdr3_aa: CASSPRERSNKAYEQYF; cdr3_nt: TGTGCCAGCAGTCCCCGGGAGAGGTCGAACAAAGCCTACGAGCAGTACTTC; d_call: -; clone_size: -; j_call: TRBJ2-7; v_call: TRBV28
cdr3_aa: CAATGNTEAFF; cdr3_nt: TGTGCCGCCACGGGGAACACTGAAGCTTTCTTT; d_call: -; clone_size: once; j_call: TRBJ1-1; v_call: TRBV28
cdr3_aa: CASSATPTGEEYF; cdr3_nt: TGCGCCAGCAGCGCCACTCCGACAGGGGAGGAGTATTTT; d_call: TRBD1; clone_size: -; j_call: TRBJ2-3; v_call: TRBV5-1
cdr3_aa: CASRKIGQVEGYTF; cdr3_nt: TGTGCCAGCAGGAAGATTGGACAAGTGGAGGGCTACACCTTC; d_call: -; clone_size: -; j_call: TRBJ1-2; v_call: TRBV11-2
cdr3_aa: CASSRTGGGMNTEAFF; cdr3_nt: TGTGCCAGCAGCCGCACAGGGGGCGGAATGAACACTGAAGCTTTCTTT; d_call: TRBD1; clone_size: few; j_call: TRBJ1-1; v_call: TRBV11-2
cdr3_aa: CASSTGAGTGELFF; cdr3_nt: TGTGCCAGCAGCACAGGGGCGGGCACCGGGGAGCTGTTTTTT; d_call: TRBD1; clone_size: -; j_call: TRBJ2-2; v_call: TRBV6-5
cdr3_aa: CASSLLGQGYGYTF; cdr3_nt: TGTGCCAGCAGCCTTTTGGGACAGGGTTATGGCTACACCTTC; d_call: TRBD1; clone_size: -; j_call: TRBJ1-2; v_call: TRBV7-2
cdr3_aa: CASSQDLAGSTDTQYF; cdr3_nt: TGCGCCAGCAGCCAAGACCTAGCGGGGAGCACAGATACGCAGTATTTT; d_call: TRBD2; clone_size: -; j_call: TRBJ2-3; v_call: TRBV4-3
cdr3_aa: CASSWGTGATYEQYF; cdr3_nt: TGTGCCAGCAGCTGGGGGACAGGGGCCACCTACGAGCAGTACTTC; d_call: TRBD1; clone_size: -; j_call: TRBJ2-7; v_call: TRBV7-2
cdr3_aa: CASSYGPPGTYEQYF; cdr3_nt: TGTGCCAGCAGTTATGGCCCCCCGGGAACCTACGAGCAGTACTTC; d_call: -; clone_size: -; j_call: TRBJ2-7; v_call: TRBV6-5
cdr3_aa: CASSLGRIAYEQYF; cdr3_nt: TGTGCCAGCAGCCTTGGGAGAATTGCTTACGAGCAGTACTTC; d_call: -; clone_size: few; j_call: TRBJ2-7; v_call: TRBV11-2
cdr3_aa: CASRPNRGRSAEAFF; cdr3_nt: TGTGCCAGCAGACCGAACAGGGGGCGCTCCGCTGAAGCTTTCTTT; d_call: TRBD1; clone_size: -; j_call: TRBJ1-1; v_call: TRBV7-9
cdr3_aa: CASSSQGLSYEQYF; cdr3_nt: TGTGCCAGCAGTTCACAGGGTCTTTCCTACGAGCAGTACTTC; d_call: -; clone_size: -; j_call: TRBJ2-7; v_call: TRBV28
cdr3_aa: CASSVSGGFGKLFF; cdr3_nt: TGTGCCAGCAGTGTGTCAGGGGGGTTCGGAAAACTGTTTTTT; d_call: TRBD1; clone_size: -; j_call: TRBJ1-4; v_call: TRBV25-1
cdr3_aa: CASSLTDSSSYNEQFF; cdr3_nt: TGTGCCAGCAGCCTGACGGACAGCAGCTCCTACAATGAGCAGTTCTTC; d_call: -; clone_size: few; j_call: TRBJ2-1; v_call: TRBV5-5
cdr3_aa: CASSFTGESYEQYF; cdr3_nt: TGTGCCAGCAGTTTCACAGGAGAATCCTACGAGCAGTACTTC; d_call: -; clone_size: -; j_call: TRBJ2-7; v_call: TRBV28
cdr3_aa: CASSHSTLAGFEQYF; cdr3_nt: TGTGCCAGCAGCCATTCTACACTAGCGGGGTTCGAGCAGTACTTC; d_call: TRBD2; clone_size: -; j_call: TRBJ2-7; v_call: TRBV4-2
cdr3_aa: CASSSNPGGGRETQYF; cdr3_nt: TGTGCCAGCAGCTCAAACCCAGGGGGCGGCAGGGAGACCCAGTACTTC; d_call: TRBD1; clone_size: few; j_call: TRBJ2-5; v_call: TRBV7-8
cdr3_aa: CSSSLSLYGYTF; cdr3_nt: TGTTCCAGCAGCTTAAGCCTGTATGGCTACACCTTC; d_call: -; clone_size: -; j_call: TRBJ1-2; v_call: TRBV7-9
cdr3_aa: CSGRVGEQFF; cdr3_nt: TGTTCCGGCCGGGTCGGGGAGCAGTTCTTC; d_call: -; clone_size: few; j_call: TRBJ2-1; v_call: TRBV7-9
cdr3_aa: CASSPGVNGYTF; cdr3_nt: TGTGCCAGCAGCCCGGGAGTCAATGGCTACACCTTC; d_call: -; clone_size: -; j_call: TRBJ1-2; v_call: TRBV7-9
cdr3_aa: CASSDDRGRENGYTF; cdr3_nt: TGTGCCAGCAGTGACGACAGGGGGCGAGAAAATGGCTACACCTTC; d_call: TRBD1; clone_size: -; j_call: TRBJ1-2; v_call: TRBV2
cdr3_aa: CASSLVGRNYGYTF; cdr3_nt: TGCGCCAGCAGCTTGGTTGGGAGGAACTATGGCTACACCTTC; d_call: -; clone_size: -; j_call: TRBJ1-2; v_call: TRBV5-1
cdr3_aa: CASSQGGTGLGTEAFF; cdr3_nt: TGTGCCAGCAGCCAAGGCGGGACAGGGTTAGGCACTGAAGCTTTCTTT; d_call: TRBD1; clone_size: -; j_call: TRBJ1-1; v_call: TRBV4-2